Sequencing of this T cell receptor (beta chain) was carried out in a study of blood T cell repertoires in COVID-19. In the study overall: Material from acute and convalescent COVID-19 was sourced from the United States, Italy and Spain.

The Seattle patients joined while their infection was active and were tracked longitudinally afterward. This CDR3 is built from 13 residues. Germline lookup yields CDR1 MNHEY and CDR2 SMNVEV (reference sequence). V lost 5 bases to trimming and J lost 2 bases, with 9 bases between them. In this sample, this clone turned up a few times. Assay used: immunoSEQ multiplex PCR; TCRdb lists only in-frame clones, some missing. The table shows approximately 390,000 clones, with 70% to 90% occurring only once. The chain carries TRBV27 and TRBJ1-2; D is possibly TRBD1 (5 bases). The source of this sequence is an older woman with COVID-19, enrolled during active disease. The source material was peripheral blood. This CDR3 is CASSQRGNYGYTF. The DNA for the CDR3 is TGTGCCAGCAGTCAACGGGGGAACTATGGCTACACCTTC.